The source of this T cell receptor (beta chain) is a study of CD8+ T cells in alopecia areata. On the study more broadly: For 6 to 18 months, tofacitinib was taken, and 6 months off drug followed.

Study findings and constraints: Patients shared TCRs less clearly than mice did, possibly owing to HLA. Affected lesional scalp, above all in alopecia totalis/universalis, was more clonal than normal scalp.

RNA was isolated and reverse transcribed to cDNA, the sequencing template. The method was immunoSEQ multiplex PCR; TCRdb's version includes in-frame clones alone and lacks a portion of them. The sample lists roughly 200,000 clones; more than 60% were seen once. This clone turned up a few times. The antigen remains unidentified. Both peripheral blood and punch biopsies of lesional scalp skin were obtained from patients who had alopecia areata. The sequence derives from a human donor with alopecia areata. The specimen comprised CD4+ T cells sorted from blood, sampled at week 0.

In DNA form, the CDR3 reads TGTGCCAGCAGAGCCGGGACAGCTAACACTGAAGCTTTCTTT. Translation: CASRAGTANTEAFF. This sequence joins TRBV6-1 and TRBJ1-1; 7 bases fit TRBD1. The CDR3 totals 14 residues. Germline CDR1 is MNHNS and CDR2 is SASEGT. J lost 2 bases, V lost 6 bases, and 6 bases had no gene match.